This is a list of T cell receptor beta chains from one sample in a study of blood T cell repertoires in COVID-19. Generated by immunoSEQ multiplex PCR, the TCRdb table keeps only in-frame clones and is missing some. The sample holds approximately 150,000 clones, around 80% seen once. Specimen: peripheral blood. Receptors originate from a human donor with acute or convalescent COVID-19. The donor label of this sample is uncertain. CDR3s include the opening cysteine and the closing phenylalanine or tryptophan. The order of the fields is V gene, D gene, J gene, CDR3 length, CDR3 protein. D genes are given only for firm matches.

TRBV6-5,TRBD1,TRBJ1-6,14,CASHPWTGDSPLHF
TRBV30,NA,TRBJ1-5,13,CAWRQDSNQPQHF
TRBV30,NA,TRBJ2-3,12,CAWSVPRDTQYF
TRBV18,TRBD1,TRBJ1-6,16,CASSPRIQGANSPLHF
TRBV7-9,NA,TRBJ1-4,16,CASSAPGQRQNEKLFF
TRBV21-1,NA,TRBJ2-7,16,CASSKRSGQGADEQYF
TRBV30,NA,TRBJ2-4,17,CAWTVGSDILAKNIQYF
TRBV6-1,TRBD1,TRBJ1-2,17,CASSERYYRGGTYGYTF
TRBV30,NA,TRBJ1-6,17,CAWRMGVLSSYNSPLHF
TRBV30,TRBD1,TRBJ1-5,15,CAWNGGQGMNQPQHF
TRBV7-2,NA,TRBJ2-2,17,CASSLVGTLANTGELFF
TRBV20-1,NA,TRBJ1-2,13,CSASGQGHYGYTF
TRBV18,TRBD1,TRBJ2-7,17,CASSPRVRDRVGYEQYF
TRBV10-3,NA,TRBJ2-7,17,CAISESNRQVRSYEQYF
TRBV5-1,NA,TRBJ2-7,14,CASSLVGDSYEQYF
TRBV19,TRBD1,TRBJ1-5,19,CASGATRTGFTPSNQPQHF
TRBV5-4,TRBD1,TRBJ1-2,14,CASSLPGGYYGYTF
TRBV7-9,TRBD1,TRBJ1-2,15,CASSLEAGGPYGYTF
TRBV18,TRBD1,TRBJ1-4,15,CASSPVRDSNEKLFF
TRBV4-2,NA,TRBJ1-3,16,CASSQDGTEGRNTIYF
TRBV21-1,NA,TRBJ2-7,15,CASSTRDRGSYEQYF
TRBV4-2,NA,TRBJ1-1,13,CASSQGRDTEAFF
TRBV18,NA,TRBJ2-1,15,CASSPRGDSYNEQFF
TRBV4-2,NA,TRBJ1-5,17,CASSQDTSGAADQPQHF
TRBV30,NA,TRBJ1-4,15,CAWSPNLGYHEKLFF
TRBV9,TRBD1,TRBJ2-1,16,CASSGLRDRGYNEQFF
TRBV2,TRBD1,TRBJ2-5,14,CASEDRGWGETQYF
TRBV9,NA,TRBJ1-3,15,CASSVDPGVGNTIYF
TRBV2,NA,TRBJ1-2,14,CASSGQGGDYGYTF
TRBV5-1,TRBD2,TRBJ2-5,16,CASSPLTSGNGETQYF
TRBV5-4,TRBD1,TRBJ1-3,17,CASSPGGGQGFGNTIYF
TRBV5-1,NA,TRBJ1-2,15,CASSFLVTSNYGYTF
TRBV3-1/TRBV3-2,NA,TRBJ1-1,14,CASSPLGADTEAFF
TRBV19,NA,TRBJ1-6,16,CASSSRGFSYNSPLHF
TRBV6-5,NA,TRBJ1-2,12,CAVRRAVYGYTF
TRBV10-2,TRBD2,TRBJ2-5,14,CASRLGSGGSTQYF
TRBV9,TRBD1,TRBJ1-1,13,CASSGQGRTEAFF
TRBV15,TRBD1,TRBJ1-5,15,CATSRRQGAEQPQHF
TRBV5-1,TRBD1,TRBJ2-4,14,CASSVRQGVNIQYF
TRBV5-1,TRBD2,TRBJ2-5,17,CASSLDGQAGGRETQYF
TRBV29-1,NA,TRBJ1-6,13,CSVATGGDSPLHF
TRBV29-1,TRBD1,TRBJ1-2,12,CSVVEGAWGYTF
TRBV7-8,TRBD1,TRBJ2-7,15,CASSLVGTATYEQYF
TRBV5-1,TRBD1,TRBJ2-3,15,CASRVIRGRTDTQYF
TRBV6-2/TRBV6-3,NA,TRBJ2-5,15,CASSYSSSDQETQYF
TRBV28,TRBD1,TRBJ1-2,14,CASSLLTGGYGYTF
TRBV5-1,TRBD1,TRBJ1-3,17,CASSPLDRGFSGNTIYF
TRBV5-1,NA,TRBJ1-4,16,CASSLEGRGIGEKLFF
TRBV10-3,TRBD1,TRBJ1-3,14,CAIKSQGAGNTIYF
TRBV7-2,NA,TRBJ1-5,14,CASSLTFGNQPQHF
TRBV4-2,NA,TRBJ1-2,16,CASSPTQPTGNDGYTF
TRBV3-1/TRBV3-2,TRBD1,TRBJ1-6,16,CASSPTPGQGHSPLHF
TRBV7-9,NA,TRBJ2-5,14,CASSLSSRVGTQYF
TRBV3-1/TRBV3-2,TRBD2,TRBJ2-1,15,CASSQESSGVNEQFF
TRBV27,NA,TRBJ1-4,14,CASSFGGTNEKLFF